This TCR beta chain came from a study of T-cell reconstitution after alpha-beta-depleted transplantation in children. Regarding the study as a whole: Reportedly, alpha-beta T cells present about two months post-transplant originated from several hundred expanded clones of graft origin.

Unique molecular identifiers were incorporated during preparation of the TCRbeta library. TCRdb used MiXCR to reprocess the PCR reads, holding one entry per CDR3 protein. The table includes around 180,000 distinct CDR3 sequences, 11% detected once. This clonotype was counted at least ten times. The antigen remains unidentified. The CDR3 extends over 19 amino acids. CDR1 SQVTM and CDR2 ANQGSEA come from the germline V gene. Unmatched junction bases numbered 17, after V lost 3 bases and J lost 7 bases. This specimen was PBMCs, taken before TCRalphabeta/CD19-depleted stem cell transplant. The chain couples TRBV29-1 to TRBJ2-1; TRBD2 matches at 14 bases. The sequence was collected from a boy aged 2 to 10 with acute myeloid leukemia, due to receive a stem cell transplant. CDR3 in amino acids: CSVDGAGTSGSALMNEQFF. The DNA for the CDR3 is TGCAGCGTTGACGGGGCCGGGACTAGCGGGAGTGCACTAATGAATGAGCAGTTCTTC.